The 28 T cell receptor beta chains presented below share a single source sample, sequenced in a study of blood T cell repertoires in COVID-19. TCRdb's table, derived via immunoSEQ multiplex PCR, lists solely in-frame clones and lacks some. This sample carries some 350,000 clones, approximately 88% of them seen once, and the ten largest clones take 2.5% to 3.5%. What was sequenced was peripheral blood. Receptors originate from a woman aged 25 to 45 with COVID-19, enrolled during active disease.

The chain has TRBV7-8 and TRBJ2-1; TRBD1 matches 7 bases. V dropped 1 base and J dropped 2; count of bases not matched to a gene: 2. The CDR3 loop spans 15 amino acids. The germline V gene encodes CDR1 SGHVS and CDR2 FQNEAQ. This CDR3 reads CASSLVQGAYNEQFF. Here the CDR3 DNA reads TGTGCCAGCAGCTTAGTCCAGGGGGCCTACAATGAGCAGTTCTTC.

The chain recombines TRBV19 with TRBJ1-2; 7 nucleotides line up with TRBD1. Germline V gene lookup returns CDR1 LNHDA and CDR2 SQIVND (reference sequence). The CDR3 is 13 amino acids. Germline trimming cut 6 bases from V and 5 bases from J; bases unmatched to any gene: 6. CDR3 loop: CASREGTDYGYTF. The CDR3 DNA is TGTGCCAGTAGAGAAGGGACAGATTATGGCTACACCTTC. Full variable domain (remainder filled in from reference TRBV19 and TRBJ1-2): DGGITQSPKYLFRKEGQNVTLSCEQNLNHDAMYWYRQDPGQGLRLIYYSQIVNDFQKGDIAEGYSVSREKKESFPLTVTSAQKNPTAFYLCASREGTDYGYTFGSGTRLTVV.

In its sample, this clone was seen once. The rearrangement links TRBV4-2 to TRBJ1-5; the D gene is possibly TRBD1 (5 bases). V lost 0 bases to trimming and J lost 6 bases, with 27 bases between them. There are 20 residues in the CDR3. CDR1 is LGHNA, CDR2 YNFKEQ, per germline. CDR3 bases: TGTGCCAGCAGCCAAGACTTATCTTATTTAGGGCAGGGCTCGGCTCAGCCCCAGCATTTT. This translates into CASSQDLSYLGQGSAQPQHF.

CDR3 DNA: TGTGCCAGCAGTCCTAGCGGGGGGCGGACCTACGAGCAGTACTTC. Translating gives CASSPSGGRTYEQYF. The chain combines TRBV28 with TRBJ2-7; TRBD2 matches at 11 bases. V was pared by 5 bases and J by 2 bases, with 5 bases of the junction left unmatched. Germline V gene lookup returns CDR1 MDHEN and CDR2 SYDVKM. The CDR3 consists of 15 residues.

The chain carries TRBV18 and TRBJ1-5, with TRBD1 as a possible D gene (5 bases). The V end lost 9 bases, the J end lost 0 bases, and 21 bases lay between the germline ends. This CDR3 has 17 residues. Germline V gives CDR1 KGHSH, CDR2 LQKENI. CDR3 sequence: CARRKSGTGDSNQPQHF. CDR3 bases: TGTGCCAGGAGAAAAAGCGGGACGGGGGATAGCAATCAGCCCCAGCATTTT. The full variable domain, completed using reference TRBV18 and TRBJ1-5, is NAGVMQNPRHLVRRRGQEARLRCSPMKGHSHVYWYRQLPEEGLKFMVYLQKENIIDESGMPKERFSAEFPKEGPSILRIQQVVRGDSAAYFCARRKSGTGDSNQPQHFGDGTRLSIL.

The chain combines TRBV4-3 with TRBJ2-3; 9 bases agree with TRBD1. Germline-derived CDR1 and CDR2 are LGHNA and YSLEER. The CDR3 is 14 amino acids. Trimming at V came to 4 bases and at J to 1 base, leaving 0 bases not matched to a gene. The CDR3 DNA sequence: TGCGCCAGCAGCCGGGACAGGGGCACAGATACGCAGTATTTT. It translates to CASSRDRGTDTQYF.

The CDR3 coding sequence is TGTGCCACCAAACGGGGGGACACCATATATTTT. Translating it yields CATKRGDTIYF. The chain joins TRBV6-5 to TRBJ1-3; D may be TRBD1 (5 bases). Germline CDR1 is MNHEY and CDR2 is SVGAGI. V was shortened by 10 bases and J by 8 bases, with 12 bases between the two germline ends. The CDR3 loop spans 11 amino acids.

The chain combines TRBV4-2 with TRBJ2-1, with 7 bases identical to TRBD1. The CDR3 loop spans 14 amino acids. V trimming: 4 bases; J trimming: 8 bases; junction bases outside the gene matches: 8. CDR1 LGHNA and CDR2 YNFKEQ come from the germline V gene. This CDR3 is CASSPQGDYDEQFF. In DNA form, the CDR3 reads TGTGCCAGCAGCCCTCAGGGGGATTACGATGAGCAGTTCTTC.

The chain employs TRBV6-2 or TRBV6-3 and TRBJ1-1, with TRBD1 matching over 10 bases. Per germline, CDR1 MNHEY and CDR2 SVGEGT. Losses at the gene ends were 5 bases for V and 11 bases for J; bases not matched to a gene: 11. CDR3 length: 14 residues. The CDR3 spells CASSDPGQGRTAFF. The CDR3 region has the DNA TGTGCCAGCAGTGATCCGGGACAGGGGAGGACGGCTTTCTTT.

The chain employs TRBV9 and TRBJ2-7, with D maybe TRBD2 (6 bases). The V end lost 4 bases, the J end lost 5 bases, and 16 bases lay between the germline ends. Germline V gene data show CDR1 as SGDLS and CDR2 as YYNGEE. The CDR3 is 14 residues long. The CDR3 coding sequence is TGTGCCAGCAGCCCGATGGGGGGAGACGACGAGCAGTACGTC. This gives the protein CASSPMGGDDEQYV.

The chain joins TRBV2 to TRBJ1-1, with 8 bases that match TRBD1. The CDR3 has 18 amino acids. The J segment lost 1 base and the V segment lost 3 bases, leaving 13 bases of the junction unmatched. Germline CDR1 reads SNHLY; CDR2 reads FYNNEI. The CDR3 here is CASSEEGPPGGRNTEAFF. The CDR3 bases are TGTGCCAGCAGTGAGGAGGGGCCCCCAGGGGGCAGGAACACTGAAGCTTTCTTT.

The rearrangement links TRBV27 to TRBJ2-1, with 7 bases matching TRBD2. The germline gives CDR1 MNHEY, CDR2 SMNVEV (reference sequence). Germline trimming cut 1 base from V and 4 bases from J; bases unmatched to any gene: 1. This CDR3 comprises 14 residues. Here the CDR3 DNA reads TGTGCCAGCAGTTTATTCGGGGGGTACAATGAGCAGTTCTTC. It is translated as CASSLFGGYNEQFF.

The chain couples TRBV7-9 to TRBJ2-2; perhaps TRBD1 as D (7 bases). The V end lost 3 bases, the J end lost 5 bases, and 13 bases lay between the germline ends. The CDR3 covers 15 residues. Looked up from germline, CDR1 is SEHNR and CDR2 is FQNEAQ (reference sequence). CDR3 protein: CASSFLAGGTGELFF. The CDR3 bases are TGTGCCAGCAGCTTTCTGGCAGGGGGGACCGGGGAGCTGTTTTTT.

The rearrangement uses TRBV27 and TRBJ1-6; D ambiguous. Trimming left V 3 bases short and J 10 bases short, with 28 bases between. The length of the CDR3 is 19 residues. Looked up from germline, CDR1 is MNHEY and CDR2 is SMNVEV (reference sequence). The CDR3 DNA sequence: TGTGCCAGCAGTTTTACTTCCCCTTCGATTCAAAGAAGATCATCACCCCTCCACTTT. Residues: CASSFTSPSIQRRSSPLHF.

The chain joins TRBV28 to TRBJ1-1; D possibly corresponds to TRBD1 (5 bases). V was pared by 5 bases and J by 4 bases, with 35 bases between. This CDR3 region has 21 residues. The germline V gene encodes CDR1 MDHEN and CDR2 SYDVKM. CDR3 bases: TGTGCCAGCAGTCCTGGCAACTCACTTCTACAGGTCGGGGGTGGGGCCACTGAAGCTTTCTTT. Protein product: CASSPGNSLLQVGGGATEAFF.

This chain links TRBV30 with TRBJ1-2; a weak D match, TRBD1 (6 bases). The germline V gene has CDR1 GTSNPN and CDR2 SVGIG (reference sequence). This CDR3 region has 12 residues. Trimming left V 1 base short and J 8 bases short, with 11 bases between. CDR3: CAWSAGDYGYTF. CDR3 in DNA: TGTGCCTGGAGTGCAGGGGATTACGGCTACACCTTC.

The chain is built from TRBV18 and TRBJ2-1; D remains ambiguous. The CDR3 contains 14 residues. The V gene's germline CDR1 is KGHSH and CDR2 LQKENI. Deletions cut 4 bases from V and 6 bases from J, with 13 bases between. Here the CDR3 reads CASSRGSLSNEQFF. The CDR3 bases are TGTGCCAGCTCACGCGGCAGCCTTTCCAATGAGCAGTTCTTC.

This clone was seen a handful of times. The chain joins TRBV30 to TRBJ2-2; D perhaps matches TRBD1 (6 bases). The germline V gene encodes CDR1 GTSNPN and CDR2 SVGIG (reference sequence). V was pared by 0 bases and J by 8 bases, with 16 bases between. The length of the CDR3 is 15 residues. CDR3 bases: TGTGCCTGGAGTGTACCCCGGACAGTAAGGGGGGAGCTGTTTTTT. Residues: CAWSVPRTVRGELFF.

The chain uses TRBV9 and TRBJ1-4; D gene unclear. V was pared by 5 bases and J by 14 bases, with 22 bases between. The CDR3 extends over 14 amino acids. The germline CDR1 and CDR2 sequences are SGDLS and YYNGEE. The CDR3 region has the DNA TGTGCCAGCAGGCTTTTCTTCCGCCGAGGTCCCCTGTTTTTT. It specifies CASRLFFRRGPLFF.

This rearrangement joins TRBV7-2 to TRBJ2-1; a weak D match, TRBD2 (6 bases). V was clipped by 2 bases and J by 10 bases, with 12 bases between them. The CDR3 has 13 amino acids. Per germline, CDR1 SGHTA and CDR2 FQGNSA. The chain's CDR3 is CASSLTGGREQFF. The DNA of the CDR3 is TGTGCCAGCAGCTTAACTGGGGGGAGGGAGCAGTTCTTC.

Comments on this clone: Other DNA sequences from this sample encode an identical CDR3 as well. The CDR3, as DNA: TGTGCCAGCAGTTTAAGCCCAGGGGACTATGGCTACACCTTC. It yields the protein CASSLSPGDYGYTF. The rearrangement uses TRBV28 and TRBJ1-2, with D possibly matching TRBD1 (6 bases). The CDR3 covers 14 residues. Germline V gene sequence: CDR1 MDHEN, CDR2 SYDVKM. V lost 2 bases to trimming and J lost 3 bases, with 10 bases between them.

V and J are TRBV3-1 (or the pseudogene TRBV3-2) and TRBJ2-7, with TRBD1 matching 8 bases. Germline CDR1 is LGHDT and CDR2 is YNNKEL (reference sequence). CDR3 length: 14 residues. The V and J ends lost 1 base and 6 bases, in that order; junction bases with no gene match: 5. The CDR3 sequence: CASSQGTGFFEQYF. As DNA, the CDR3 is TGTGCCAGCAGCCAAGGGACAGGGTTCTTCGAGCAGTACTTC.

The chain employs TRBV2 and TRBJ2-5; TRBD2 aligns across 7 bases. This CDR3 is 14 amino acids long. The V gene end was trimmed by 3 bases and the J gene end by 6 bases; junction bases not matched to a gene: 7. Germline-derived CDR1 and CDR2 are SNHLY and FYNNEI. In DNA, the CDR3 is TGTGCCAGCAGTGAGTACGCGGGAGTCAAGACCCAGTACTTC. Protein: CASSEYAGVKTQYF.

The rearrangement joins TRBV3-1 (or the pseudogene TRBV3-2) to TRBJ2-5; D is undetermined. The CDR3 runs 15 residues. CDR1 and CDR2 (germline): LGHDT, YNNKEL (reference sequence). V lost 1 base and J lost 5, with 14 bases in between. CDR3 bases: TGTGCCAGCAGCCAAGGAGACCACCCCGGGGAGACCCAGTACTTC. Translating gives CASSQGDHPGETQYF.

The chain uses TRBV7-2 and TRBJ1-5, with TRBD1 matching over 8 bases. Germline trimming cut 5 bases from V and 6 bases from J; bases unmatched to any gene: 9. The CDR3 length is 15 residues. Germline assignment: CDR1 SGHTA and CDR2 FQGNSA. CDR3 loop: CASSQDRGRFQPQHF. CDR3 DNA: TGTGCCAGCAGCCAAGACAGGGGAAGGTTTCAGCCCCAGCATTTT. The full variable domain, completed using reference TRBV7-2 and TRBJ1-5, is GAGVSQSPSNKVTEKGKDVELRCDPISGHTALYWYRQSLGQGLEFLIYFQGNSAPDKSGLPSDRFSAERTGGSVSTLTIQRTQQEDSAVYLCASSQDRGRFQPQHFGDGTRLSIL.

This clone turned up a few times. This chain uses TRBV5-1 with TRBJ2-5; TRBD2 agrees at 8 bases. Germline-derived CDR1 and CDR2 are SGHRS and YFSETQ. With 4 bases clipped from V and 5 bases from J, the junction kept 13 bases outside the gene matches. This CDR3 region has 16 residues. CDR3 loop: CASSLGTSQFVETQYF. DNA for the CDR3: TGCGCCAGCAGCCTCGGGACTAGTCAGTTCGTGGAGACCCAGTACTTC.

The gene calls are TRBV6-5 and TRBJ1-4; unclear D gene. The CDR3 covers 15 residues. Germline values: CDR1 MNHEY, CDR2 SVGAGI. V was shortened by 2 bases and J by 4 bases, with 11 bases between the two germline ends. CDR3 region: CASSYRPENNEKLFF. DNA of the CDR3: TGTGCCAGCAGTTACAGGCCGGAGAATAATGAAAAACTGTTTTTT.

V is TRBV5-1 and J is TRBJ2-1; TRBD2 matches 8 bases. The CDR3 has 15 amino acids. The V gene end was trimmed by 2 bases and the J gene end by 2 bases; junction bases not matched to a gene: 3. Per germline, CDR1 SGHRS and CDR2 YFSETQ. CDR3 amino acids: CASSFQLAAYNEQFF. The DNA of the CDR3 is TGCGCCAGCAGCTTCCAACTAGCGGCCTACAATGAGCAGTTCTTC.